The rows below give T cell receptor beta chains drawn from one sample of a study of identical twins. TCRdb independently ran MiXCR on the 5' RACE reads; one entry per CDR3 protein. The sample holds 1.5 million to 2 million distinct CDR3 sequences; less than 35% are singletons and the top ten take around 0.25%. Sequenced: cord blood. These receptors came from a newborn girl in good health. Each CDR3 is given with its conserved first and last residue. Each record gives: J gene, V gene, CDR3 protein.

TRBJ1-2	TRBV7-2	CASSLHRSSYGYTF
TRBJ1-2	TRBV4-1	CASRDPGTKAIYGYTF
TRBJ2-3	TRBV7-9	CASSLSDLRDRGTDTQYF
TRBJ2-1	TRBV28	CASTKQVTVIYNEQFF
TRBJ2-3	TRBV20-1	CSARVPGGGTDTQYF
TRBJ1-6	TRBV19	CASKARTSPLHF
TRBJ1-3	TRBV2	CASSEVGAGNTIYF
TRBJ2-5	TRBV5-1	CAGSLSETQYF
TRBJ1-1	TRBV25-1	CASSSIGSGEAFF
TRBJ1-1	TRBV6-1	CASSAGALGTEAFF
TRBJ1-5	TRBV4-2	CASSQDSGARYQPQHF
TRBJ2-3	TRBV11-2	CASSKDPFTDTQYF
TRBJ2-7	TRBV6-1	CASSPSGTLPLFYEQYF
TRBJ2-7	TRBV5-1	CASSLGSTTGPDYEQYF
TRBJ1-1	TRBV20-1	CSAYDMDSPNTEAFF
TRBJ2-1	TRBV10-3	CAISEPSGPYNEQFF
TRBJ1-1	TRBV20-1	CSALKRGIPEAFF
TRBJ1-5	TRBV20-1	CSACGDRGPQHF
TRBJ2-7	TRBV20-1	CSAPRGPYEQYF
TRBJ2-3	TRBV24-1	CATSDRDRELSSTDTQYF
TRBJ2-1	TRBV11-1	CASSHRVEYEQVF
TRBJ2-1	TRBV28	CASSSDRGQFF
TRBJ2-4	TRBV2	CASSEESGIEGQYF
TRBJ2-7	TRBV11-2	CASSLELFRGEQYF
.	TRBV29-1	CSVEGGSSYNEQYF
TRBJ1-5	TRBV21-1	CASRSPWWGNQPQHF
TRBJ1-2	TRBV18	CASSPNLGANYGYTF
TRBJ2-1	TRBV20-1	CSAGIRRGVYNEQFF